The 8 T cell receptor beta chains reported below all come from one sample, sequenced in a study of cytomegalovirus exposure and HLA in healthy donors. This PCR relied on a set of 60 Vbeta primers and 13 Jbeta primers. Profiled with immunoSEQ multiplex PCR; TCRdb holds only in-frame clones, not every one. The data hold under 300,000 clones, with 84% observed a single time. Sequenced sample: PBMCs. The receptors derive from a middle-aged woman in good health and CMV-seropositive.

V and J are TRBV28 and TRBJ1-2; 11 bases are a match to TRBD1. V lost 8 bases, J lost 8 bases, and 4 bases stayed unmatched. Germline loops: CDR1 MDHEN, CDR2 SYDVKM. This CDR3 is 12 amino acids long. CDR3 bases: TGTGCCAGCGGGGACAGGGGGTACGGCTACACCTTC. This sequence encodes CASGDRGYGYTF.

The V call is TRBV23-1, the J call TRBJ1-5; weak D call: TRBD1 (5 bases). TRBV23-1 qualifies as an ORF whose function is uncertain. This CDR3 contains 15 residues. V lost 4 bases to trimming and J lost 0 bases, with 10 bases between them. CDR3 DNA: TGCGCCAGCAGTCTGGCGGGACCTAGCAATCAGCCCCAGCATTTT. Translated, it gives CASSLAGPSNQPQHF.

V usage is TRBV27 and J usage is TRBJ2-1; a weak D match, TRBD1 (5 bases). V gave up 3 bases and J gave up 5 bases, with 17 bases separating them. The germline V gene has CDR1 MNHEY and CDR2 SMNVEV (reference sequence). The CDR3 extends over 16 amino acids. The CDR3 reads CASSFIGGEGDNEQFF. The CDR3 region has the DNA TGTGCCAGCAGTTTTATTGGTGGGGAAGGGGACAATGAGCAGTTCTTC.

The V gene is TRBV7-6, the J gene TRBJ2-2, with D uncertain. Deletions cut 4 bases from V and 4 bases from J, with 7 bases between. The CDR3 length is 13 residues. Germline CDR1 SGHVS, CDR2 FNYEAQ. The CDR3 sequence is CASSSIATGELFF. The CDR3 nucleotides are TGTGCCAGCAGCTCCATAGCCACCGGGGAGCTGTTTTTT.

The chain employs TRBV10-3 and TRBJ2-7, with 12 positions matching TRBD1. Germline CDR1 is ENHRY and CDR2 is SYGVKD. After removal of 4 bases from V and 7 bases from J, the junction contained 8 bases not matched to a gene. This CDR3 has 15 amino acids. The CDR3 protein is CAISGQGQGAGEQYF. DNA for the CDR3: TGTGCCATCAGTGGGCAGGGACAGGGGGCTGGGGAGCAGTACTTC.

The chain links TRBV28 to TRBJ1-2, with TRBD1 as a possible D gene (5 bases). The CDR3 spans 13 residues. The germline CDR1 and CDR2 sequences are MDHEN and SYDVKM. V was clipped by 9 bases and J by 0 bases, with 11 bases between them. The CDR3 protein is CASAGAANYGYTF. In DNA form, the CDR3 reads TGTGCCAGTGCTGGGGCAGCTAACTATGGCTACACCTTC.

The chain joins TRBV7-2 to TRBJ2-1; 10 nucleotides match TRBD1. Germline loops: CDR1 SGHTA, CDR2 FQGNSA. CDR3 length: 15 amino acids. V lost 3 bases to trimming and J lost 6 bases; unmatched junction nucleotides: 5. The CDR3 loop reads CASSFLGQGVNEQFF. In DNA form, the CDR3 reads TGTGCCAGCAGCTTTCTAGGACAGGGGGTCAATGAGCAGTTCTTC.

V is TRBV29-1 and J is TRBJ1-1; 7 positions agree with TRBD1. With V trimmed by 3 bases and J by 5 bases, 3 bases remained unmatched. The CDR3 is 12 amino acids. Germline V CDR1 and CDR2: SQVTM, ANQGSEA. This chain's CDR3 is CSVDAGGTEAFF. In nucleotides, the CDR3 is TGCAGCGTTGACGCAGGGGGAACTGAAGCTTTCTTT.